Reported below is one T cell receptor (beta chain). This CDR3 has 14 residues. With 6 bases clipped from V and 3 bases from J, the junction kept 8 bases outside the gene matches. Germline V gene lookup returns CDR1 SQVTM and CDR2 ANQGSEA. The sort gate was single viable CD3+CD4+CD8-CD45RO+ cells for memory CD4+ T cells. The sample belongs to a study of memory CD4+ T cells and cytomegalovirus serostatus. As originally analysed: Out-of-frame sequences were removed, leaving some 2 million distinct TCRbeta sequences. The protocol was immunoSEQ multiplex PCR, while the TCRdb copy is restricted to in-frame clones and leaves out a portion. D and trimming were read from the DNA, whereas the V and J calls and clone size are those reported in that table. The sample comprises about 60,000 clones, 70% to 75% of which are singletons, and over 2% rests with the top ten.

Sequenced input: memory CD4+ T cells from blood. The receptor was derived from an adult in good health and CMV-seropositive. J is TRBJ1-1 and V is TRBV29-1, with 9 bases that match TRBD1. The CDR3 loop is CSVTETGGDTEAFF. CDR3 nucleotides: TGCAGCGTGACAGAGACAGGGGGTGACACTGAAGCTTTCTTT.